This T cell receptor (beta chain) was obtained from a study of blood T cell repertoires in COVID-19. V was pared by 6 bases and J by 4 bases, with 2 bases of the junction left unmatched. CDR3 length equals 14 residues. CDR1 is LNHDA and CDR2 is SQIVND in the germline V gene (reference sequence). TCRdb keeps only in-frame clones here, not all; method: immunoSEQ multiplex PCR. Seen here are 120,000 or so clones, about four fifths observed once, and the top ten hold approximately 18%. Regarding this clone: A much bigger clone sits one base away, suggesting this may be a read error. Other DNA sequences within the sample encode an identical CDR3.

The receptor comes from a young man with COVID-19, enrolled during active disease. Input material: peripheral blood. The rearrangement uses TRBV19 and TRBJ1-5; 11 bases fit TRBD1. The CDR3 loop reads CASRGTGGNQPQHF. The CDR3 DNA follows: TGTGCCAGTAGGGGGACAGGGGGAAATCAGCCCCAGCATTTT.